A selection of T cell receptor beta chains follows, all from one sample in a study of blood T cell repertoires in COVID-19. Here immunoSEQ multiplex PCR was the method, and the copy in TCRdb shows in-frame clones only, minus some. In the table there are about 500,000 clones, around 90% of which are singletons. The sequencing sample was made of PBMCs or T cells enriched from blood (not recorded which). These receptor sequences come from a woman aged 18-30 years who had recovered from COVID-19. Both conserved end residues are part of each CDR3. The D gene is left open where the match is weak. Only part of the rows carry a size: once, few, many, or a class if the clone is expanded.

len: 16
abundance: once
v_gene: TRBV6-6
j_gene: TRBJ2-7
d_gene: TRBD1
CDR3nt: TGTGCCAGCAGTCCGCATACTGGGACAGCCTTCAACGAGCAGTACTTC
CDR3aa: CASSPHTGTAFNEQYF

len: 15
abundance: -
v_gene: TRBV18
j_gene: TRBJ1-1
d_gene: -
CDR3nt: TGTGCCAGCCACCTTTCAGGGATGGGGAACACTGAAGCTTTCTTT
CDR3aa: CASHLSGMGNTEAFF

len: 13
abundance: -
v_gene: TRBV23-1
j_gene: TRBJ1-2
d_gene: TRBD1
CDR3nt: TGCGCCGGACCCTGGGACAGGTTGTATGGCTACACCTTC
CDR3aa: CAGPWDRLYGYTF

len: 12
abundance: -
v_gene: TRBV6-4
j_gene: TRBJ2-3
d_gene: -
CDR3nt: TGTGCCAGCAGTGACTCCTCAGATACGCAGTATTTT
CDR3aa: CASSDSSDTQYF

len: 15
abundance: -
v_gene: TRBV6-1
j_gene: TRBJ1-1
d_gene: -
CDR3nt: TGTGCCAGCAGTGAAGTCGCGTTATTGAACACTGAAGCTTTCTTT
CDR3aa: CASSEVALLNTEAFF

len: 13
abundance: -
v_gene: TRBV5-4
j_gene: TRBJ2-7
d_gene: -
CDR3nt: TGTGCCAGCAGCTCCCCAAACACCTACGAGCAGTACTTC
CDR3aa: CASSSPNTYEQYF

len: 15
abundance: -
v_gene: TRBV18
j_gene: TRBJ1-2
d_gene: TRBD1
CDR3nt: TGTGCCAGCTCACCAGACAGGGTAATAAACTATGGCTACACCTTC
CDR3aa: CASSPDRVINYGYTF

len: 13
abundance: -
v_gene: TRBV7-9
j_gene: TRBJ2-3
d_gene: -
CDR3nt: TGTGCCAGCAGCTTACTCCCCGCAGATACGCAGTATTTT
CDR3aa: CASSLLPADTQYF

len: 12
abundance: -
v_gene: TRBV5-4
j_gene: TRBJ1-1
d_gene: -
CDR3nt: TGTGCCAGCAGCCGGACTGGGACTGAAGCTTTCTTT
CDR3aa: CASSRTGTEAFF

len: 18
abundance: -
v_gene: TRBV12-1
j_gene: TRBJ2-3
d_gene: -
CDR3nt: TGTGCCAGCAGCTCACCGAGGGGGGGACAGGGAGGCACAGATACGCAGTATTTT
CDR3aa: CASSSPRGGQGGTDTQYF

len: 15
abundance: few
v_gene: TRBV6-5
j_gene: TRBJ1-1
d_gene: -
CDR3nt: TGTGCCAGCAGTTATGAGAGGGAGGGAATAGCTGAAGCTTTCTTT
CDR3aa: CASSYEREGIAEAFF

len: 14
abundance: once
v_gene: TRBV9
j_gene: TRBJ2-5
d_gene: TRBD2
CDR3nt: TGTGCCAGCAGCGCAGCGGGGGGCCGAGAGACCCAGTACTTC
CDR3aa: CASSAAGGRETQYF

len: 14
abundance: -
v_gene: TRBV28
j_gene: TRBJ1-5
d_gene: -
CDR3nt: TGTGCCAGCAGTTTCCAGATTACGAATCAGCCCCAGCATTTT
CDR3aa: CASSFQITNQPQHF

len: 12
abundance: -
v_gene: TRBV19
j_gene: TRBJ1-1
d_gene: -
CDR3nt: TGTGCCAGCACACAGAGGAACACTGAAGCTTTCTTT
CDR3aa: CASTQRNTEAFF

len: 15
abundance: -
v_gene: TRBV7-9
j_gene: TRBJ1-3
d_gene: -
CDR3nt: TGTGCCAGCAGCTTGACAGTACCTTCTGGAAACACCATATATTTT
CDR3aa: CASSLTVPSGNTIYF

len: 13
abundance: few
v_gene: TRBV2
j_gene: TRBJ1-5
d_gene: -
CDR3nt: TGTGCCAGCAGGTTATTCAGCAATCAGCCCCAGCATTTT
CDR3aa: CASRLFSNQPQHF

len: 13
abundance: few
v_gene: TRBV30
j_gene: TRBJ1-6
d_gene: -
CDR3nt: TGTGCCTGGAGTGTGACATCAGGGGCACCCCTCCACTTT
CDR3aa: CAWSVTSGAPLHF

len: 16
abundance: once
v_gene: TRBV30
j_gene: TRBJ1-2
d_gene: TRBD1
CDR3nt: TGTGCCGGGTTCCTTGGAGGGGGCAGAAATTCGGGCGGCTACACCTTC
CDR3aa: CAGFLGGGRNSGGYTF

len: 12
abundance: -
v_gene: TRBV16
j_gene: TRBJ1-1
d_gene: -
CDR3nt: TGTGCCAGCAGCCGCATCCTAAATGAAGCTTTCTTT
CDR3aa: CASSRILNEAFF

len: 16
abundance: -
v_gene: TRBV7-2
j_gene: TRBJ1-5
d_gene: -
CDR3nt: TGTGCCAGCAGCTTAGGGACCGCCCTAGCGGCTCAGCCCCAGCATTTT
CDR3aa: CASSLGTALAAQPQHF

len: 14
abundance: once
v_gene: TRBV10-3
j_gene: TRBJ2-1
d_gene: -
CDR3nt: TGTGCCACCCATCCCGTCGGACAGCGCGGTGAGCAGTTCTTC
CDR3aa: CATHPVGQRGEQFF

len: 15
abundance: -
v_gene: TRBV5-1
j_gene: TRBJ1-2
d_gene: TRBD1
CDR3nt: TGCGCCAGCAGCTTGGGACAGGGGGCAGACTATGGCTACACCTTC
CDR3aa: CASSLGQGADYGYTF

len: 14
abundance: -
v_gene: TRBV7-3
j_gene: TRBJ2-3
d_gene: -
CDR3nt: TGTGCCAGCAGCTCAACGCGGCCGCCAGATACGCAGTATTTT
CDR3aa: CASSSTRPPDTQYF

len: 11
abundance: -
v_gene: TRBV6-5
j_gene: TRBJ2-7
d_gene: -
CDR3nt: TGTGCCAGCAGTTCCCAATACGAGCAGTACTTC
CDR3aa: CASSSQYEQYF

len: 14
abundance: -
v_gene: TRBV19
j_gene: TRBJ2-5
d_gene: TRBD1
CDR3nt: TGTGCCAGTAGTGCCCAGACAGGGGAAGAGACCCAGTACTTC
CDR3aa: CASSAQTGEETQYF

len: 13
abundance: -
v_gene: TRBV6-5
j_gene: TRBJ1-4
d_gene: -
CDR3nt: TGTGCCAGCATAGGTCGGGGGGATGAAAAACTGTTTTTT
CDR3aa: CASIGRGDEKLFF

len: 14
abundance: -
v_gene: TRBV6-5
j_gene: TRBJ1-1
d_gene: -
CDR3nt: TGTGCCAGCAGTCCTCGACAGAGACCCACTGAAGCTTTCTTT
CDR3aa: CASSPRQRPTEAFF

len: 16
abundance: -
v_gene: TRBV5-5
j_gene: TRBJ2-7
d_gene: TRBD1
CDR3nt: TGTGCCAGCAGAGATACCGGGACAGGGCCTGACTACGAGCAGTACTTC
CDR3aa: CASRDTGTGPDYEQYF

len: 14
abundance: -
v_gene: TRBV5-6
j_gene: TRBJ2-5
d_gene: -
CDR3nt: TGTGCCAGCAGCGCGGTCACCGGGGAGGAGACCCAGTACTTC
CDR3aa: CASSAVTGEETQYF

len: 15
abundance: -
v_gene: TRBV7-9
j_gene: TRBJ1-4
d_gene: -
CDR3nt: TGTGCCAGCAGCTTCGGGCAGGGCCTCAATGAAAAACTGTTTTTT
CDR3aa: CASSFGQGLNEKLFF

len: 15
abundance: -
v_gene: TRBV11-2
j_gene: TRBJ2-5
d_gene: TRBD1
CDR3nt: TGTGCCAGCAGTCGGACAGGGGGTAACCAAGAGACCCAGTACTTC
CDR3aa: CASSRTGGNQETQYF

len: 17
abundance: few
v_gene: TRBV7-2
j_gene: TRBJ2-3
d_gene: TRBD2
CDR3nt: TGTGCCAGCAGCTTAGGAACGACTAGCGGGGGCACAGATACGCAGTATTTT
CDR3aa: CASSLGTTSGGTDTQYF

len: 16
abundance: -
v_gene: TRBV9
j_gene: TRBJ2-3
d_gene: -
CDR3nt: TGTGCCAGCAGCGTAGGGGAGGCAGGGCCCACAGATACGCAGTATTTT
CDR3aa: CASSVGEAGPTDTQYF

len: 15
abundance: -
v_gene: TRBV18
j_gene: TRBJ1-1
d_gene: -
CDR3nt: TGTGCCAGCTCACAAATGGACACCAAATTAACTGAAGCTTTCTTT
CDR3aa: CASSQMDTKLTEAFF

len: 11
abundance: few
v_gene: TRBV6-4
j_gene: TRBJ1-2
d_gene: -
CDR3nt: TGTGCCAGCGCGGGTAACTATGGCTACACCTTC
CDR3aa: CASAGNYGYTF

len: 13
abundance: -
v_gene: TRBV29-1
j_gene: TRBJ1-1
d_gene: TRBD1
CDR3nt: TGCAGCGTTAGGGGGCTGAGGGGGACTGAAGCTTTCTTT
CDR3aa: CSVRGLRGTEAFF

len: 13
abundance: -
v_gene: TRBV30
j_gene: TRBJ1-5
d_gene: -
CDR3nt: TGTGCCTGGAGTGTATTCGCGGATCAGCCCCAGCATTTT
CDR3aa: CAWSVFADQPQHF

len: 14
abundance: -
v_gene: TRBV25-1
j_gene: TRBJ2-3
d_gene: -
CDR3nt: TGTGCCTCGGGAATCGGCCGTGGACCAGATACGCAGTATTTT
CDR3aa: CASGIGRGPDTQYF

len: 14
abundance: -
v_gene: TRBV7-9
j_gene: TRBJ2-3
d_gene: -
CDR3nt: TGTGCCAGCAGCGCAGGGCCGACCGGGGGTACGCAGTATTTT
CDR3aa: CASSAGPTGGTQYF

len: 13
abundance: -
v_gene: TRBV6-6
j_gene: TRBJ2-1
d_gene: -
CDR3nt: TGTGCCAGCAGTTACGGGCATTACAATGAGCAGTTCTTC
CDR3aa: CASSYGHYNEQFF

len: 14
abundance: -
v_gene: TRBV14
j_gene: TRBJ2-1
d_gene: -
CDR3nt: TGTGCCAGCAGCAAATGGACTATTCCCTATGAGCAGTTCTTC
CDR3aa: CASSKWTIPYEQFF

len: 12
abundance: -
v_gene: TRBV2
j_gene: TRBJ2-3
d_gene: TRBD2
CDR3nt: TGTGCCAGCGGCGGGACTAGCGGGGTCATGTATTTT
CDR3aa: CASGGTSGVMYF

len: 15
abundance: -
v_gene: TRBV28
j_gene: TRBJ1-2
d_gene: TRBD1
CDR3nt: TGTGCCAGCAGTCTGGGGGACAGTCCTTTCTATGGCTACACCTTC
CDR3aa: CASSLGDSPFYGYTF

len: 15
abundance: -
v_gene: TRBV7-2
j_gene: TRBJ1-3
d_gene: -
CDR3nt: TGTGCCAGCAGCTTAGACAGGGCGGCTGGAAACACCATATATTTT
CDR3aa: CASSLDRAAGNTIYF

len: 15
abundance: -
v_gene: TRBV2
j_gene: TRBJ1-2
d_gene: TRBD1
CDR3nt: TGTGCCAGCAGTGATTCGCCCAGGACAGGGGGAGGAGGCACCTTC
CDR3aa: CASSDSPRTGGGGTF

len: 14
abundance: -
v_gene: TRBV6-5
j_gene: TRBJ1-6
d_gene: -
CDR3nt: TGTGCCAGCATTGGGCCAGGGCGAAATTCACCCCTCCACTTT
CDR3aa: CASIGPGRNSPLHF

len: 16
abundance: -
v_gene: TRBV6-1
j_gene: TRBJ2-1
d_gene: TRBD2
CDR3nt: TGTGCCAGCAGTGAGTTAGGGGGACTAGCTCTGGGTGAGCAGTTCTTC
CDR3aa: CASSELGGLALGEQFF

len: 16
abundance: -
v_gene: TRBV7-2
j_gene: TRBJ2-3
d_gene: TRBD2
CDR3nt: TGTGCCAGCAGCTTTCTAGCGGGGGGGAACACAGATACGCAGTATTTT
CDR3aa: CASSFLAGGNTDTQYF

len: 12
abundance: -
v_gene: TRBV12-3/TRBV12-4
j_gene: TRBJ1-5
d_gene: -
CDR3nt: TGTGCCAGCAGTAGACGGGATCAGCCCCAGCATTTT
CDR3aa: CASSRRDQPQHF

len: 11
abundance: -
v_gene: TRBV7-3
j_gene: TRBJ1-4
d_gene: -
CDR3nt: TGCTCCTCGAAGGGGATTGAAAAACTGTTTTTT
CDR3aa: CSSKGIEKLFF

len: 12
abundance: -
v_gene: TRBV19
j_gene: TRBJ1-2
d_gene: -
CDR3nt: TGTGCCAGTAAGGGGGACGTCTATGGCTACACCTTC
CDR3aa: CASKGDVYGYTF

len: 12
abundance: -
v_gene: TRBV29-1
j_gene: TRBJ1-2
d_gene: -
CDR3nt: TGCAGCGTCCCCCAGGGCGGTGGGGGCTACACCTTC
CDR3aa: CSVPQGGGGYTF

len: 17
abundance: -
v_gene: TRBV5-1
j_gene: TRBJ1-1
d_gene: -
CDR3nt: TGCGCCAGCAGCTTAGATTCCGTCGGAGGTGGCGCCACTGAAGCTTTCTTT
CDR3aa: CASSLDSVGGGATEAFF

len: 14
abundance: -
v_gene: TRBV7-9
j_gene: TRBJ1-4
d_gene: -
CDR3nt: TGTGCCAGCAGCTTAAGTCAGGGTAGCGAAAAACTGTTTTTT
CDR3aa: CASSLSQGSEKLFF

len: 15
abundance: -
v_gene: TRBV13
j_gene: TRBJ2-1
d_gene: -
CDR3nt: TGTGCCAGCAGCTTAGTTAGGGGGTCCTACAATGAGCAGTTCTTC
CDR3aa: CASSLVRGSYNEQFF

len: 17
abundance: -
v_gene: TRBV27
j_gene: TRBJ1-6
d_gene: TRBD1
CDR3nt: TGTGCCAGCAGTCCCAGCGTCCCAACAGGGGATAATTCACCCCTCCACTTT
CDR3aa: CASSPSVPTGDNSPLHF

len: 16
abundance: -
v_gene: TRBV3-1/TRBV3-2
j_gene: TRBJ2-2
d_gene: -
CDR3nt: TGTGCCAGCAGCCTCCTCGGAGGGGGGGGGAACGGGGAGCTGTTTTTT
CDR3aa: CASSLLGGGGNGELFF